The 3 T cell receptor beta chains presented below share a single source sample, sequenced in a study of T-cell memory formation after mild COVID-19. Using its own MiXCR run on the 5' RACE reads, TCRdb lists one record per CDR3 protein. The table shows around 190,000 distinct CDR3 sequences, with less than 20% occurring only once. Sequencing was carried out using PBMCs or a T cell subset sorted from them (not recorded which). The receptors here all came from a man younger than 35 who had mild COVID-19 (a few samples of this study predate the infection). Cell type and time point are not known.

This chain connects TRBV3-1 to TRBJ2-1, with D possibly matching TRBD1 (6 bases). V was clipped by 4 bases and J by 0 bases, with 10 bases between them. The germline gives CDR1 LGHDT, CDR2 YNNKEL (reference sequence). The CDR3 is made up of 15 amino acids. The CDR3 DNA is TGTGCCAGCAGCCGGACAGAGAGCTCCTACAATGAGCAGTTCTTC. This gives the protein CASSRTESSYNEQFF.

This clonotype was detected a few times. V and J are TRBV4-3 and TRBJ2-2, with D unclear. The CDR3 loop spans 16 amino acids. Germline V gene sequence: CDR1 LGHNA, CDR2 YSLEER. Between the trimmed V and J ends, which lost 0 bases and 6 bases, there was a span of 14 bases. CDR3 bases: TGCGCCAGCAGCCAAGATTTTCGGCGTGGGGCCGGGGAGCTGTTTTTT. Translation gives CASSQDFRRGAGELFF.

This clonotype was counted only a few times. The chain joins TRBV12-3 or TRBV12-4 to TRBJ1-5; D is unclear. Trimming left V 2 bases short and J 7 bases short, with 9 bases between. The CDR3 runs 13 residues. This CDR3 reads CASSLRPEQPQHF. The CDR3 DNA follows: TGTGCCAGCAGTTTAAGGCCCGAACAGCCCCAGCATTTT.